One and the same sample provided the 22 T cell receptor beta chains below, sequenced in a study of blood T cell repertoires in COVID-19. The method was immunoSEQ multiplex PCR; TCRdb's version includes in-frame clones alone and lacks a portion of them. The table includes around 160,000 clones, 75% to 80% detected once. The sequenced material came from peripheral blood. All receptors come from a woman of 80 years or more with acute or convalescent COVID-19.

V gene TRBV2 combines with J gene TRBJ2-2; TRBD1 aligns across 8 bases. CDR3 length: 15 residues. Germline values: CDR1 SNHLY, CDR2 FYNNEI. Trimming removed 7 bases from V and 6 bases from J; junction bases left unmatched: 10. This chain's CDR3 is CASISNTGGSGELFF. The CDR3 DNA follows: TGTGCCAGCATTTCGAACACAGGGGGGTCCGGGGAGCTGTTTTTT.

This rearrangement joins TRBV9 to TRBJ2-5, with unresolved D. With 3 bases removed from V and 5 bases from J, the gap between germline ends came to 8 bases. This CDR3 comprises 12 residues. Germline V CDR1 and CDR2: SGDLS, YYNGEE. DNA of the CDR3: TGTGCCAGCAGCGGTCCCTCGGAGACCCAGTACTTC. It translates to CASSGPSETQYF.

V usage is TRBV9 and J usage is TRBJ2-3; tentatively, D is TRBD2 (5 bases). V lost 0 bases and J lost 2, with 7 bases in between. The CDR3 extends over 14 amino acids. Germline lookup yields CDR1 SGDLS and CDR2 YYNGEE. The CDR3 loop reads CASSVGGSTDTQYF. The CDR3 nucleotides read TGTGCCAGCAGCGTAGGCGGGTCCACAGATACGCAGTATTTT.

The chain couples TRBV11-3 to TRBJ1-2, with 9 bases that match TRBD1. V gave up 3 bases and J gave up 4 bases; unmatched junction bases: 0. Germline loops: CDR1 SGHNT, CDR2 YENEEA. This CDR3 spans 13 amino acids. The CDR3 DNA follows: TGTGCCAGCAGCTTGACAGGGGGCTATGGCTACACCTTC. Translating it yields CASSLTGGYGYTF.

This sequence joins TRBV7-2 and TRBJ1-4, with D perhaps matching TRBD1 (5 bases). The V and J ends lost 5 bases and 8 bases respectively, with 15 bases between them. Germline V gene data show CDR1 as SGHTA and CDR2 as FQGNSA. The CDR3 covers 14 residues. In DNA form, the CDR3 reads TGTGCCAGCAGCCCACGGGGGGGAGGCGAAAAACTGTTTTTT. Translating gives CASSPRGGGEKLFF.

The CDR3 region is CASSLAGKYNEQFF. The CDR3 DNA follows: TGTGCCAGCAGCTTGGCAGGGAAGTACAATGAGCAGTTCTTC. The rearrangement links TRBV5-4 to TRBJ2-1; tentatively, D is TRBD1 (5 bases). The germline V gene has CDR1 SGHNT and CDR2 YYREEE (reference sequence). This CDR3 spans 14 amino acids. V was clipped by 0 bases and J by 4 bases, with 8 bases between them.

This clone occurred once. This chain joins TRBV6-4 and TRBJ2-1; maybe TRBD1 (5 bases). This CDR3 contains 14 residues. Trimming shortened V by 6 bases and J by 5 bases, and 14 bases separated the two germline ends. The V gene's germline CDR1 is MRHNA and CDR2 SNTAGT. CDR3 DNA sequence: TGTGCCAGCAGCCTGGGGCTGAGCAACAATGAGCAGTTCTTC. This encodes CASSLGLSNNEQFF.

CDR3 sequence (DNA): TGTGCCAGTAGAGAGACAGGATTGAACACCGGGGAGCTGTTTTTT. Translated: CASRETGLNTGELFF. The chain couples TRBV19 to TRBJ2-2; tentatively, D is TRBD1 (6 bases). This CDR3 region has 15 residues. Germline V CDR1 and CDR2: LNHDA, SQIVND (reference sequence). Trimming removed 6 bases from V and 1 base from J, with 12 bases in between.

The CDR3 loop reads CASSLGQGGEAFF. CDR3 sequence (DNA): TGTGCCAGCAGCTTGGGCCAGGGGGGCGAAGCTTTCTTT. The chain is built from TRBV5-5 and TRBJ1-1; 7 bases fit TRBD1. Per the germline V gene, CDR1 is SGHKS and CDR2 is YYEKEE (reference sequence). The CDR3 is 13 residues long. The ends lost 0 bases at V and 8 bases at J; junction bases unmatched: 4.

The chain recombines TRBV11-2 with TRBJ2-1, with TRBD2 matching over 11 bases. Germline V lookup: CDR1 SGHAT, CDR2 FQNNGV. This CDR3 region has 19 residues. J was trimmed by 4 bases and V by 4 bases; bases with no gene match: 15. CDR3: CASSWTPTGTSGYYNEQFF. CDR3 coding DNA: TGTGCCAGCAGCTGGACGCCCACCGGGACTAGCGGATATTACAATGAGCAGTTCTTC.

The chain couples TRBV5-1 to TRBJ2-1, with 12 positions matching TRBD2. The trim removed 0 bases at V and 6 bases at J, leaving 7 bases unmatched. The CDR3 sequence is 17 residues long. Germline loops: CDR1 SGHRS, CDR2 YFSETQ. The CDR3 loop is CASSLAPSGRASNEQFF. In nucleotides, the CDR3 is TGCGCCAGCAGCTTGGCTCCTAGCGGGAGGGCCTCCAATGAGCAGTTCTTC.

The J gene is TRBJ1-4, the V gene TRBV4-1; D remains unclear. Trimming left V 6 bases short and J 7 bases short, with 15 bases between. CDR3 length equals 14 residues. In germline, CDR1 is MGHRA, CDR2 YSYEKL. The CDR3: CASSLQFTGEKLFF. In nucleotides, the CDR3 is TGCGCCAGCAGTCTACAGTTCACTGGTGAAAAACTGTTTTTT.

V and J are TRBV7-9 and TRBJ2-3; 9 positions match TRBD2. Germline V gene sequence: CDR1 SEHNR, CDR2 FQNEAQ (reference sequence). This CDR3 is 18 amino acids long. V trimming: 2 bases; J trimming: 0 bases; junction bases outside the gene matches: 9. The CDR3 reads CASSLSRLAGASTDTQYF. The CDR3 DNA reads as TGTGCCAGCAGCTTAAGTAGATTAGCGGGAGCTAGCACAGATACGCAGTATTTT.

This clone came up a few times. V usage is TRBV19 and J usage is TRBJ1-4; perhaps TRBD1 as D (5 bases). V gave up 5 bases and J gave up 3 bases, with 13 bases separating them. This CDR3 has 15 amino acids. The germline CDR1 and CDR2 sequences are LNHDA and SQIVND (reference sequence). CDR3 in amino acids: CASSPPGLPNEKLFF. As DNA, the CDR3 is TGTGCCAGTAGTCCACCGGGACTGCCTAATGAAAAACTGTTTTTT.

The chain combines TRBV9 with TRBJ1-4; 8 nucleotides agree with TRBD1. The CDR3 is made up of 13 amino acids. Germline loops: CDR1 SGDLS, CDR2 YYNGEE. V lost 5 bases and J lost 5; bases outside the gene matches: 2. CDR3 DNA sequence: TGTGCCAGCAGTAGGACAGGGAATGAAAAACTGTTTTTT. Protein: CASSRTGNEKLFF.

The chain employs TRBV2 and TRBJ2-1; 8 bases match TRBD1. Germline V gene lookup returns CDR1 SNHLY and CDR2 FYNNEI. J was trimmed by 7 bases and V by 7 bases; bases with no gene match: 21. There are 18 residues in the CDR3. Written as DNA, the CDR3 is TGTGCCAGCACCCAACCGCCCTGGACAGGGTTCCGTGGGAATGAGCAGTTCTTC. Its protein product is CASTQPPWTGFRGNEQFF.

This clone was detected a few times. The chain joins TRBV7-8 to TRBJ1-4; TRBD1 agrees at 9 bases. The CDR3 has 18 amino acids. Germline V gene data show CDR1 as SGHVS and CDR2 as FQNEAQ. V trimming: 6 bases; J trimming: 3 bases; junction bases outside the gene matches: 14. CDR3 nucleotides: TGTGCCAGCAGAGGAGGACAGGGGTCGCAAGGGGCTAATGAAAAACTGTTTTTT. Translating gives CASRGGQGSQGANEKLFF.

The chain carries TRBV10-2 and TRBJ1-6; D unresolved. V was pared by 3 bases and J by 9 bases, with 9 bases between. The CDR3 is made up of 13 amino acids. The germline V gene encodes CDR1 WSHSY and CDR2 SAAADI. The CDR3, as DNA: TGCGCCAGCAGTGACGAGTTTTTTTCACCCCTCCACTTT. Residues: CASSDEFFSPLHF.

The rearrangement links TRBV9 to TRBJ1-5; 7 bases line up with TRBD1. CDR3 length: 15 residues. Germline V gene lookup returns CDR1 SGDLS and CDR2 YYNGEE. V shed 5 bases, J shed 0 bases, and the junction held 5 bases outside the gene matches. CDR3 bases: TGTGCCAGCAGTTTTCAGGGGGTTAGCAATCAGCCCCAGCATTTT. This gives the protein CASSFQGVSNQPQHF.

The DNA of the CDR3 is TGCGCCAGCAGCCAAGCCCAGGCCGCCTACGAGCAGTACTTC. This sequence encodes CASSQAQAAYEQYF. This sequence joins TRBV4-1 and TRBJ2-7; D is unclear. CDR3 length: 14 amino acids. Germline V lookup: CDR1 MGHRA, CDR2 YSYEKL. V was cut by 1 base and J by 2 bases, with 9 bases left in between.

The chain employs TRBV5-1 and TRBJ1-1, with a possible D match to TRBD1 (5 bases). The germline V and J ends were trimmed by 7 bases and 3 bases, with 16 bases remaining between them. The length of the CDR3 is 14 residues. The germline gives CDR1 SGHRS, CDR2 YFSETQ. This CDR3 is CASGVLGGDTEAFF. The CDR3 region has the DNA TGCGCCAGCGGAGTCCTTGGGGGGGACACTGAAGCTTTCTTT.

This clone was found a few times. The chain has TRBV2 and TRBJ1-1; D is perhaps TRBD1 (5 bases). Trimming pared 6 bases from V and 5 bases from J, leaving 13 bases between. Germline V lookup: CDR1 SNHLY, CDR2 FYNNEI. The length of the CDR3 is 13 residues. The chain's CDR3 is CASRRGESTEAFF. The CDR3 bases are TGTGCCAGCAGGCGGGGGGAAAGTACTGAAGCTTTCTTT.